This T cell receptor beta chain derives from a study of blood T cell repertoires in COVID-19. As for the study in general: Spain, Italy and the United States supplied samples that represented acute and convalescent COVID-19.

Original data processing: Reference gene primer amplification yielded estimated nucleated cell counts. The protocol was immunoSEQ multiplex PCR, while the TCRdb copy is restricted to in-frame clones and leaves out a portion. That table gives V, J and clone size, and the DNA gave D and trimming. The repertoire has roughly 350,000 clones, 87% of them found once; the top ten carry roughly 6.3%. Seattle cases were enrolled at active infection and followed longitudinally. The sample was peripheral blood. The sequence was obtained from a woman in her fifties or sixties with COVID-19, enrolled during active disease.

The CDR3 loop is CATQGDVDYGYTF. CDR3 nucleotide sequence: TGTGCCACCCAGGGGGATGTTGACTATGGCTACACCTTC. This sequence joins TRBV24-1 and TRBJ1-2; TRBD1 aligns across 7 bases. The CDR3 sequence is 13 residues long. Germline CDR1 is KGHDR and CDR2 is SFDVKD. V dropped 9 bases and J dropped 3; count of bases not matched to a gene: 6.